The clone carrying this TCR beta chain was observed many times. Its antigen is not known. This CDR3 is 14 amino acids long. Germline V gene lookup returns CDR1 LGHDT and CDR2 YNNKEL (reference sequence). Losses at the gene ends were 5 bases for V and 7 bases for J; bases not matched to a gene: 1. The sample belongs to a study of T cells in Graves' hyperthyroidism and ophthalmopathy. Study context: Peripheral blood was drawn at first diagnosis, prior to all treatment.

Findings and limits, study-wide: Also found in blood were most expanded thyroid clonotypes above 0.001.

TCR beta CDR3 regions were amplified from RNA transcripts. The TCR CDR3 first-round RT-PCR relied on the HTBI primer set. TCRdb passed the multiplex PCR reads through MiXCR, listing each CDR3 protein once. The sample lists nearly 600,000 distinct CDR3 sequences; more than 11% were seen once. Material: blood. This chain uses TRBV3-1 with TRBJ2-1, with 14 positions matching TRBD2. The receptor comes from a woman aged 25 to 39 with Graves' hyperthyroidism that later progressed to Graves' ophthalmopathy. CDR3 region: CASSRLAGGNEQFF. The DNA for the CDR3 is TGTGCCAGCAGCAGACTAGCGGGGGGGAATGAGCAGTTCTTC.